This entry features one T cell receptor (beta chain) sequence. Clones were sequenced by immunoSEQ multiplex PCR, and TCRdb holds only the in-frame ones, with some missing. The top ten clones hold 2.6% of a sample with approximately 320,000 clones, around 90% of them seen once. The data derive from a study of blood T cell repertoires in COVID-19. Enrollees, about 18 to 95 years old, lived in some 24 US areas. V lost 6 bases to trimming and J lost 0 bases; unmatched junction nucleotides: 22. The germline V gene has CDR1 SQVTM and CDR2 ANQGSEA. The CDR3 is 20 residues long. The sequencing input was PBMCs or T cells enriched from blood (not recorded which). The rearrangement joins TRBV29-1 to TRBJ1-2, with 10 bases aligning to TRBD1. The TCR sequence derives from a man in his 60s who had recovered from COVID-19. The CDR3 nucleotides are TGCAGCGTCTCGTCCCCCTTGACAGGGGGCCCATCAACGTCTAACTATGGCTACACCTTC. It is translated as CSVSSPLTGGPSTSNYGYTF.